The clone carrying this TCR beta chain showed up just a few times. Its specificity is unknown. The source of the sample is a study of CD8+ T cells in alopecia areata. Study-wide results and limits: Compared with normal scalp, lesional scalp had higher clonality and more expanded CD8+ clones. Besides other cells, scalp samples also yield sequences of resident alphabeta T cells from normal skin.

From germline, CDR1 is MGHRA and CDR2 YSYEKL. This CDR3 region has 15 residues. The junction had 6 bases not matched to a gene; V was cut back by 4 bases and J by 1 base. Those with alopecia areata gave lesional scalp punch biopsies and peripheral blood. After isolation, RNA underwent reverse transcription to generate cDNA as the sequencing template. TCRdb keeps only in-frame clones here, not all; method: immunoSEQ multiplex PCR. This table has roughly 75,000 clones, under 75% appearing once. The sequenced sample was CD8+ T cells sorted from blood, obtained at week 0. The rearrangement uses TRBV4-1 and TRBJ2-7; 8 nucleotides align to TRBD1. The source of this sequence is a human donor with alopecia areata. DNA for the CDR3: TGCGCCAGCAGCCCGTGGACAGGGTGGTCCTACGAGCAGTACTTC. Translating gives CASSPWTGWSYEQYF.